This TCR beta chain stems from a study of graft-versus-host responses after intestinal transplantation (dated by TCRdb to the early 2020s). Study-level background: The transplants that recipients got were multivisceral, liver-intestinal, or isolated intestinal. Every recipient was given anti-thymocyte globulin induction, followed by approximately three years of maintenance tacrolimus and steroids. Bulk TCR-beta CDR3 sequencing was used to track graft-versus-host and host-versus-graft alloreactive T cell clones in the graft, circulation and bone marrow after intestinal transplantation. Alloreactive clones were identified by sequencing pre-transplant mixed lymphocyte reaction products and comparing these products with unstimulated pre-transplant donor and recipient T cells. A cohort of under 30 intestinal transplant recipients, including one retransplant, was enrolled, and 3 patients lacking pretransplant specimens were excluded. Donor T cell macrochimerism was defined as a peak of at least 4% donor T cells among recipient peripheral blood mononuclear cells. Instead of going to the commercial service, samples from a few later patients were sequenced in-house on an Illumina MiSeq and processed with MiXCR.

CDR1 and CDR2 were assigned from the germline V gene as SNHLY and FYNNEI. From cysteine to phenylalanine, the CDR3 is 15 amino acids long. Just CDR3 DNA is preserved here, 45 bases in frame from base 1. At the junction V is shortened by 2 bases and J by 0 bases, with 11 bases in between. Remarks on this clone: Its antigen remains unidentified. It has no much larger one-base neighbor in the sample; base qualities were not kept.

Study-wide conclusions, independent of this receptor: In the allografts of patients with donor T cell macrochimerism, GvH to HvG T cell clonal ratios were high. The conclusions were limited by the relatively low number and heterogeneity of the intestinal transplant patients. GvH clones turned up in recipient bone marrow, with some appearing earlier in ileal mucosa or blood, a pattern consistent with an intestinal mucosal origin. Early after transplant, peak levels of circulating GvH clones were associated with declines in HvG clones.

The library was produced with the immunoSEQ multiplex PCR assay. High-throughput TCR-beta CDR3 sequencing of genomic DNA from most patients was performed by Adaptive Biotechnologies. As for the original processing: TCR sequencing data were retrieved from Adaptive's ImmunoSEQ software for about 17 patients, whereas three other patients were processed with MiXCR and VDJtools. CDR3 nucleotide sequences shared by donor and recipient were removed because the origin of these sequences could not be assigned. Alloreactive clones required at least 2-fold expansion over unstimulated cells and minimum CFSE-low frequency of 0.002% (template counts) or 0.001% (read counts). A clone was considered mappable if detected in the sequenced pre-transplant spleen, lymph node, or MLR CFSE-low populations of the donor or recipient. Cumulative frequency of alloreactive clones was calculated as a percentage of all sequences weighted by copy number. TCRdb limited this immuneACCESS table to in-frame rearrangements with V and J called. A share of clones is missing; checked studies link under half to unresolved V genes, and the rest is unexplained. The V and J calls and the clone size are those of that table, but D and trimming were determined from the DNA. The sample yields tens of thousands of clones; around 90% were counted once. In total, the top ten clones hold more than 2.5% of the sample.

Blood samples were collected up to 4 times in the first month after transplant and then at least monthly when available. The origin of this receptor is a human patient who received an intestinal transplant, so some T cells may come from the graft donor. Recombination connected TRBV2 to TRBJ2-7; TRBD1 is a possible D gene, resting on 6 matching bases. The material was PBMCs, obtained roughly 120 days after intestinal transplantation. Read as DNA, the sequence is TGTGCCAGCAGTGAATCAGGGGCCCGCTCCTACGAGCAGTACTTC. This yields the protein CASSESGARSYEQYF.